The 14 T cell receptor beta chains given below trace back to one sample, sequenced in a study of shared clonotypes between healthy human individuals. Using immunoSEQ multiplex PCR, the repertoire was profiled, and TCRdb retains in-frame clones only, with some absent. The sample has hundreds of thousands of clones; around 80% are singletons. Sequencing was done on a sample of PBMCs. All receptors derive from a middle-aged woman in good health. Some clones in this sample may be carry-over from other donors' samples.

This chain links TRBV5-6 with TRBJ1-1; 8 bases are a match to TRBD1. Germline V gives CDR1 SGHDT, CDR2 YYEEEE. The length of the CDR3 is 17 residues. V dropped 4 bases and J dropped 1; count of bases not matched to a gene: 12. In nucleotides, the CDR3 is TGTGCCAGCAGCCCAGCAGGGGGCCCGAGGGCGAACACTGAAGCTTTCTTT. Amino acids: CASSPAGGPRANTEAFF. Variable domain in full (rest from reference TRBV5-6 and TRBJ1-1): DAGVTQSPTHLIKTRGQQVTLRCSPKSGHDTVSWYQQALGQGPQFIFQYYEEEERQRGNFPDRFSGHQFPNYSSELNVNALLLGDSALYLCASSPAGGPRANTEAFFGQGTRLTVV.

The chain uses TRBV12-2 and TRBJ2-3; the table assigns TRBD2, which was not confirmed against the DNA. TRBV12-2 is a pseudogene locus. This CDR3 contains 20 residues. CDR3 sequence (DNA): TGTGCAAGTCGCTTAGTGAGCGGAGTAATTGGTGGGGATAGCACAGATACGCAGTATTTT. Translating it yields CASRLVSGVIGGDSTDTQYF.

In this sample, this clone turned up a few times. The chain recombines TRBV5-4 with TRBJ2-4; weak D call: TRBD1 (5 bases). CDR1 is SGHNT, CDR2 YYREEE, per germline (reference sequence). This CDR3 has 14 residues. Trimming removed 0 bases at V and 9 bases at J, with 13 bases between. DNA for the CDR3: TGTGCCAGCAGCTTGGATAGGGGTCTGGGCATTCAGTACTTC. This sequence encodes CASSLDRGLGIQYF.

The V gene is TRBV4-3, the J gene TRBJ2-7; D possibly corresponds to TRBD2 (6 bases). Germline CDR1 and CDR2: LGHNA and YSLEER. Trimming shortened V by 0 bases and J by 5 bases, and 14 bases separated the two germline ends. The CDR3 contains 15 residues. In DNA form, the CDR3 reads TGCGCCAGCAGCCAAGATTTCACTAGCTTCGACGAGCAGTACTTC. Its protein is CASSQDFTSFDEQYF.

The V gene is TRBV7-9, the J gene TRBJ2-7; 8 nucleotides match TRBD2. In germline, CDR1 is SEHNR, CDR2 FQNEAQ (reference sequence). The V segment lost 1 base and the J segment 5 bases; nucleotides outside the gene matches: 7. This CDR3 spans 15 amino acids. The CDR3 here is CASSLGQAGADEQYF. The DNA of the CDR3 is TGTGCCAGCAGCTTAGGCCAAGCGGGAGCCGACGAGCAGTACTTC. Combining the CDR3 with reference TRBV7-9 and TRBJ2-7 gives the whole variable domain DTGVSQNPRHKITKRGQNVTFRCDPISEHNRLYWYRQTLGQGPEFLTYFQNEAQLEKSRLLSDRFSAERPKGSFSTLEIQRTEQGDSAMYLCASSLGQAGADEQYFGPGTRLTVT.

The chain carries TRBV19 and TRBJ2-6; the D gene is possibly TRBD2 (5 bases). V gave up 0 bases and J gave up 0 bases, with 9 bases separating them. Germline values: CDR1 LNHDA, CDR2 SQIVND (reference sequence). The CDR3 consists of 17 residues. CDR3 sequence (DNA): TGTGCCAGTAGTATAGACCTGGGGAGCTCTGGGGCCAACGTCCTGACTTTC. Amino acid sequence: CASSIDLGSSGANVLTF.

This clone was seen a handful of times. The gene calls are TRBV9 and TRBJ2-7; TRBD2 agrees at 7 bases. Germline assignment: CDR1 SGDLS and CDR2 YYNGEE. This CDR3 contains 14 residues. V gave up 0 bases and J gave up 6 bases; unmatched junction bases: 6. For the CDR3, the DNA is TGTGCCAGCAGCGTAGAAGGGGAGGGGCGCGAGCAGTACTTC. Translated, it gives CASSVEGEGREQYF. Looking up the rest from reference TRBV9 and TRBJ2-7 gives the full variable domain: DSGVTQTPKHLITATGQRVTLRCSPRSGDLSVYWYQQSLDQGLQFLIQYYNGEERAKGNILERFSAQQFPDLHSELNLSSLELGDSALYFCASSVEGEGREQYFGPGTRLTVT.

CDR3 nucleotides: TGCGCCAGCAGCTTGGGTGAGACTAGCTCCTACGAGCAGTACTTC. As protein: CASSLGETSSYEQYF. The chain employs TRBV5-1 and TRBJ2-7; weak D call: TRBD2 (6 bases). The CDR3 covers 15 residues. Germline CDR1 is SGHRS and CDR2 is YFSETQ. Trimming took off 0 bases at V and 0 bases at J, with 10 bases between the two ends.

The chain joins TRBV12-5 to TRBJ1-1, with 7 bases that match TRBD1. The CDR3 runs 17 residues. The V segment lost 0 bases and the J segment 3 bases; nucleotides outside the gene matches: 10. Germline CDR1 reads LGHNT; CDR2 reads FRNRAP. The CDR3 sequence: CASGLVDLNRGYTEAFF. The CDR3 DNA sequence: TGTGCTAGTGGTTTGGTAGATCTCAACAGGGGTTACACTGAAGCTTTCTTT.

This clone has just a few counts. The chain couples TRBV27 to TRBJ1-1; D call uncertain. This CDR3 region has 18 residues. Germline V gives CDR1 MNHEY, CDR2 SMNVEV (reference sequence). Trimming removed 5 bases from V and 0 bases from J, with 22 bases in between. CDR3 loop: CASSPRVQERIMNTEAFF. CDR3 nucleotides: TGTGCCAGCAGTCCCCGGGTGCAGGAGCGTATAATGAACACTGAAGCTTTCTTT.

The V call is TRBV6-1, the J call TRBJ2-3; D not resolved. Germline V gene lookup returns CDR1 MNHNS and CDR2 SASEGT. The CDR3 has 13 residues. V lost 2 bases and J 6 bases, leaving 9 bases between the germline ends. CDR3: CASSELQVDTQYF. For the CDR3, the DNA is TGTGCCAGCAGTGAACTCCAAGTCGATACGCAGTATTTT.

The CDR3 sequence is CASRSTGPYEQYF. The CDR3 DNA is TGTGCCAGCAGGTCGACAGGGCCCTACGAGCAGTACTTC. The chain employs TRBV27 and TRBJ2-7, with TRBD1 matching over 7 bases. Germline trimming cut 6 bases from V and 2 bases from J; bases unmatched to any gene: 4. CDR3 length equals 13 residues. Germline values: CDR1 MNHEY, CDR2 SMNVEV (reference sequence).

The genes are TRBV9 and TRBJ1-2; perhaps TRBD1 as D (6 bases). The CDR3 spans 15 residues. The germline V and J ends were trimmed by 4 bases and 4 bases, with 17 bases remaining between them. Germline V gene data show CDR1 as SGDLS and CDR2 as YYNGEE. CDR3 residues: CASSSGGQYSYGYTF. CDR3 nucleotide sequence: TGTGCCAGCAGCTCCGGGGGGCAGTACAGCTATGGCTACACCTTC.

For this clone: This may come from a read error, since a much larger clone is one base off. J is TRBJ2-5 and V is TRBV7-3; the match to TRBD1 covers 9 bases. Germline CDR1 reads SGHTA; CDR2 reads FQGTGA. This CDR3 has 14 amino acids. The CDR3 coding sequence is TGTGCCGGCAGCCGAACAGGGGGCTGGGAGACCCAGTACTTC. It encodes CAGSRTGGWETQYF.